This T cell receptor beta chain was captured in a study of cytomegalovirus exposure and HLA in healthy donors. Whole-study results and caveats: Most subjects had HLA-A and HLA-B alleles reportedly predicted accurately by TCR beta sequences.

V gave up 6 bases and J gave up 7 bases; unmatched junction bases: 11. This CDR3 has 15 amino acids. CDR1 and CDR2 (germline): MDHEN, SYDVKM. As to this clone: The antigen remains unidentified.

Primers: 60 Vbeta forward and 13 Jbeta reverse. Produced via immunoSEQ multiplex PCR; TCRdb's table is partial and in-frame only. The repertoire consists of 95,000 to 100,000 clones, with 74% occurring once and the leading ten covering 1.8%. The sequencing input was PBMCs. The receptor was derived from a male donor in good health and CMV-seronegative. The V gene is TRBV28, the J gene TRBJ1-2; 10 bases fit TRBD1. The chain's CDR3 is CASSEPGQGIGGYTF. The CDR3 DNA reads as TGTGCCAGCAGCGAACCGGGACAGGGGATCGGTGGCTACACCTTC.